This T cell receptor beta chain is from a study of early T cells in non-severe SARS-CoV-2 infection. Study context: Sequencing used unsorted whole-blood bulk RNA, so chains lack pairing.

The study, taken as a whole, reports: Private and CD4 specificities were missed by VDJdb matching, which favored anti-spike CD8 responses.

This clonotype showed up many times. The antigen remains undetermined. One junction end does not reproduce the germline sequence, and a read error may be involved. Individually, cDNA molecules had unique molecular identifiers attached to them. Using its own MiXCR run on the 5' RACE reads, TCRdb lists one record per CDR3 protein. The data show tens of thousands of distinct CDR3 sequences, with 4% to 5.5% seen just once and 20% held by the top ten. The sequence derives from an adult who was a healthcare worker with PCR-confirmed SARS-CoV-2 infection or an uninfected control (not recorded which). Sequencing input: whole blood.

Written as DNA, the CDR3 is TGTGCCAGCAGCCCAGGGGCTGCCTACAATGAGCAGTTCTTC. Protein: CASSPGAAYNEQFF. The gene calls are TRBV5-1 and TRBJ2-1; possible D gene TRBD1, 6 bases. The length of the CDR3 is 14 residues. Germline loops: CDR1 SGHRS, CDR2 YFSETQ. Variable domain in full (rest from reference TRBV5-1 and TRBJ2-1): KAGVTQTPRYLIKTRGQQVTLSCSPISGHRSVSWYQQTPGQGLQFLFEYFSETQRNKGNFPGRFSGRQFSNSRSEMNVSTLELGDSALYLCASSPGAAYNEQFFGPGTRLTVL.